The TCR beta chain described here comes from a study of blood T cell repertoires in COVID-19. Overall study context: Samples of COVID-19 (acute and convalescent) were obtained from the United States, Italy and Spain. Sources were T cells, B-cell-depleted T cells, or PBMCs; the material itself was cDNA or gDNA.

As processed by the authors: Reference gene primers were amplified, and this amplification served to estimate nucleated cell counts. Using immunoSEQ multiplex PCR, the repertoire was profiled, and TCRdb retains in-frame clones only, with some absent. V and J calls and clone size are given by that table; D and trimming were obtained from the DNA. The sample includes about 240,000 clones, 83% of them seen just once. Germline V gives CDR1 SEHNR, CDR2 FQNEAQ (reference sequence). Germline trimming cut 4 bases from V and 0 bases from J; bases unmatched to any gene: 4. The CDR3 has 15 residues. The study recruited exposed participants who had met a COVID-19 case within 2 weeks before entry.

The sample comprised PBMCs or T cells enriched from blood (not recorded which). The sequence came from a middle-aged woman who had been exposed to COVID-19. The gene calls are TRBV7-9 and TRBJ2-3; 7 nucleotides line up with TRBD1. The CDR3: CASSYGQASTDTQYF. DNA for the CDR3: TGTGCCAGCAGCTACGGACAGGCTAGCACAGATACGCAGTATTTT.